Shown below are 7 T cell receptor beta chains from a single sample sequenced in a study of CD8+ T cells in alopecia areata. Sequencing relied on a cDNA template that was reverse transcribed from extracted RNA. TCRdb keeps only in-frame clones here, not all; method: immunoSEQ multiplex PCR. The table has approximately 170,000 clones, 60% to 75% seen once. Treatment described: oral pan-JAK inhibitor, 5-10 mg twice daily. The sequencing here drew on CD4+ T cells sorted from blood, taken at week 24, from a patient treated with tofacitinib. The receptors were gathered from a human donor with alopecia areata.

The chain uses TRBV7-9 and TRBJ1-6; 10 bases map to TRBD1. The CDR3 runs to 15 residues. Germline lookup yields CDR1 SEHNR and CDR2 FQNEAQ (reference sequence). V shed 5 bases, J shed 7 bases, and the junction held 5 bases outside the gene matches. The CDR3 sequence: CASSAGQGQNSPLHF. The CDR3 coding sequence is TGTGCCAGCAGCGCGGGACAGGGGCAAAATTCACCCCTCCACTTT.

The gene calls are TRBV7-9 and TRBJ1-2; D unclear. The length of the CDR3 is 12 residues. The germline CDR1 and CDR2 sequences are SEHNR and FQNEAQ (reference sequence). Trimming pared 3 bases from V and 8 bases from J, leaving 10 bases between. The CDR3 sequence is CASSLSTVGYTF. CDR3 coding DNA: TGTGCCAGCAGCTTGAGTACAGTCGGCTACACCTTC.

The chain is built from TRBV30 and TRBJ1-2; 8 bases align to TRBD1. The CDR3 has 15 residues. The V and J ends lost 5 bases and 2 bases, in that order; junction bases with no gene match: 10. Germline V CDR1 and CDR2: GTSNPN, SVGIG (reference sequence). The CDR3 DNA sequence: TGTGCCTGGTCGGGGTGGACAGGGATAAACTATGGCTACACCTTC. Protein: CAWSGWTGINYGYTF.

V and J are TRBV29-1 and TRBJ2-5; D is unclear. The CDR3 totals 13 residues. CDR1 is SQVTM, CDR2 ANQGSEA, per germline. Trimming took 4 bases from V and 0 from J, leaving 9 bases between them. CDR3 loop: CSVGVSDQETQYF. The DNA for the CDR3 is TGCAGCGTTGGGGTTTCCGACCAAGAGACCCAGTACTTC.

The chain joins TRBV27 to TRBJ2-2; no clear D gene. Trimming took 6 bases from V and 1 from J, leaving 9 bases between them. There are 14 residues in the CDR3. The germline V gene encodes CDR1 MNHEY and CDR2 SMNVEV (reference sequence). CDR3 region: CASSRRLNTGELFF. The CDR3 coding sequence is TGTGCCAGCAGCCGGAGATTGAACACCGGGGAGCTGTTTTTT.

The V gene is TRBV19, the J gene TRBJ2-3; TRBD1 matches at 9 bases. There are 13 residues in the CDR3. After removal of 10 bases from V and 10 bases from J, the junction contained 12 bases not matched to a gene. Germline assignment: CDR1 LNHDA and CDR2 SQIVND (reference sequence). CDR3 DNA sequence: TGTGCCACTACACAGGGGGCTAATACCGCGCAGTATTTT. This encodes CATTQGANTAQYF. Looking up the rest from reference TRBV19 and TRBJ2-3 gives the full variable domain: DGGITQSPKYLFRKEGQNVTLSCEQNLNHDAMYWYRQDPGQGLRLIYYSQIVNDFQKGDIAEGYSVSREKKESFPLTVTSAQKNPTAFYLCATTQGANTAQYFGPGTRLTVL.

This clone was found once. J is TRBJ1-2 and V is TRBV4-1; the match to TRBD1 covers 7 bases. The germline V gene encodes CDR1 MGHRA and CDR2 YSYEKL. V trimming: 4 bases; J trimming: 2 bases; junction bases outside the gene matches: 4. The CDR3 contains 14 residues. The CDR3 sequence is CASSPGGQNYGYTF. DNA of the CDR3: TGCGCCAGCAGCCCCGGGGGACAGAACTATGGCTACACCTTC.